The entry that follows covers one T cell receptor beta chain sequence. Germline CDR1 KGHSH, CDR2 LQKENI. The V end was cut by 3 bases, the J end by 6 bases, with 12 bases between. The CDR3 consists of 13 residues. TCRdb keeps only in-frame clones here, not all; method: immunoSEQ multiplex PCR. The repertoire consists of fewer than 500,000 clones, with about 90% occurring once and the leading ten covering about 2.1%. The data derive from a study of blood T cell repertoires in COVID-19. The specimen sequenced was PBMCs or T cells enriched from blood (not recorded which). This receptor was obtained from a woman younger than 35 with acute COVID-19. The chain carries TRBV18 and TRBJ2-7, with D perhaps TRBD2 (5 bases). The CDR3 sequence is CASSPSRELEQYF. The CDR3 DNA reads TGTGCCAGCTCACCGTCCCGGGAACTCGAGCAGTACTTC.